A single sample gave rise to the 21 T cell receptor beta chains below, sequenced in a study of blood T cell repertoires in COVID-19. Produced via immunoSEQ multiplex PCR; TCRdb's table is partial and in-frame only. Of a few hundred thousand clones in the sample, about 84% are singletons; the top ten hold over 9%. Sequencing was done on a sample of peripheral blood. These receptors originate from a man aged 80 or over with acute or convalescent COVID-19.

This chain uses TRBV7-9 with TRBJ1-1, with 8 bases lining up with TRBD1. Trimming cost V 1 base and J 5 bases; bases outside gene matches: 9. The CDR3 loop spans 16 amino acids. The V gene's germline CDR1 is SEHNR and CDR2 FQNEAQ (reference sequence). CDR3 region: CASSLGGQGYETEAFF. DNA of the CDR3: TGTGCCAGCAGCTTAGGCGGACAGGGCTATGAGACTGAAGCTTTCTTT.

The genes are TRBV7-2 and TRBJ1-6; 7 bases align to TRBD1. The J segment lost 15 bases and the V segment lost 5 bases, leaving 13 bases of the junction unmatched. The CDR3 runs 14 residues. The germline gives CDR1 SGHTA, CDR2 FQGNSA. CDR3 bases: TGTGCCAGCAGCATTGGGGACAGCTATTCAAGCCTCCACTTT. It encodes CASSIGDSYSSLHF.

The chain has TRBV15 and TRBJ1-5, with 9 bases that match TRBD1. Germline V lookup: CDR1 LNHNV, CDR2 YYDKDF (reference sequence). Trimming cost V 3 bases and J 2 bases; bases outside gene matches: 8. The CDR3 is made up of 17 amino acids. Written as DNA, the CDR3 is TGTGCCACCAGCAGGGTGGACAGGGGATACGGCAATCAGCCCCAGCATTTT. The encoded protein is CATSRVDRGYGNQPQHF.

V is TRBV7-9 and J is TRBJ2-7; 9 nucleotides line up with TRBD1. There are 12 residues in the CDR3. V was pared by 4 bases and J by 8 bases, with 3 bases of the junction left unmatched. Germline V lookup: CDR1 SEHNR, CDR2 FQNEAQ (reference sequence). DNA for the CDR3: TGTGCCAGCAGCTGGGACAGGGCACAGCAGTACTTC. It encodes CASSWDRAQQYF. Using reference TRBV7-9 and TRBJ2-7 for the parts outside the CDR3, the full variable domain is DTGVSQNPRHKITKRGQNVTFRCDPISEHNRLYWYRQTLGQGPEFLTYFQNEAQLEKSRLLSDRFSAERPKGSFSTLEIQRTEQGDSAMYLCASSWDRAQQYFGPGTRLTVT.

This rearrangement joins TRBV28 to TRBJ2-7, with a tentative D call TRBD1 (6 bases). The CDR3 runs to 11 residues. The V end lost 10 bases, the J end lost 5 bases, and 12 bases lay between the germline ends. CDR1 MDHEN and CDR2 SYDVKM come from the germline V gene. The CDR3 reads CATQGLDEQYF. CDR3 nucleotide sequence: TGTGCCACTCAGGGGTTGGACGAGCAGTACTTC.

The rearrangement joins TRBV7-9 to TRBJ2-1; TRBD1 is a possible D gene (6 bases). The CDR3 runs to 14 residues. Per germline, CDR1 SEHNR and CDR2 FQNEAQ (reference sequence). With 7 bases removed from V and 3 bases from J, the gap between germline ends came to 13 bases. CDR3 DNA: TGTGCCAGCACCTCAGGGGCAAACTACAATGAGCAGTTCTTC. It yields the protein CASTSGANYNEQFF.

The chain uses TRBV4-2 and TRBJ1-3, with D possibly being TRBD1 (5 bases). This CDR3 has 17 amino acids. Deletions cut 0 bases from V and 0 bases from J, with 12 bases between. From germline, CDR1 is LGHNA and CDR2 YNFKEQ. CDR3 DNA sequence: TGTGCCAGCAGCCAAGACGGAACAGGCCCCTCTGGAAACACCATATATTTT. Translated: CASSQDGTGPSGNTIYF.

This clone has just one count. Additional DNA sequences in this sample encode the identical CDR3. The chain employs TRBV18 and TRBJ1-5; 9 bases line up with TRBD1. CDR3 length equals 14 residues. V gave up 3 bases and J gave up 7 bases; unmatched junction bases: 4. The V gene's germline CDR1 is KGHSH and CDR2 LQKENI. CDR3 loop: CASSPGQGGQPQHF. CDR3 bases: TGTGCCAGCTCACCGGGACAGGGTGGACAGCCCCAGCATTTT.

In nucleotides, the CDR3 is TGTGCCACCCTCGGGGGGGAAACCTATAATTCACCCCTCCACTTT. Protein sequence: CATLGGETYNSPLHF. The V gene is TRBV28, the J gene TRBJ1-6; the D gene is possibly TRBD1 (5 bases). V shed 10 bases and J shed 2 bases, with 15 bases lying between them. This CDR3 region has 15 residues. The germline gives CDR1 MDHEN, CDR2 SYDVKM.

The J gene is TRBJ2-3, the V gene TRBV5-1; D may be TRBD2 (6 bases). There are 15 residues in the CDR3. The ends were cut back, 0 bases at V and 2 bases at J, with 10 bases in the middle. Germline V gene sequence: CDR1 SGHRS, CDR2 YFSETQ. The CDR3: CASSLEAGNTDTQYF. Written as DNA, the CDR3 is TGCGCCAGCAGCTTGGAGGCGGGGAACACAGATACGCAGTATTTT.

This sequence joins TRBV28 and TRBJ1-6; 7 nucleotides agree with TRBD1. Germline V CDR1 and CDR2: MDHEN, SYDVKM. The V and J ends lost 6 bases and 7 bases, in that order; junction bases with no gene match: 9. This CDR3 has 15 amino acids. CDR3 in amino acids: CASRIGQVGNSPLHF. The DNA for the CDR3 is TGTGCCAGCAGGATCGGACAGGTGGGCAATTCACCCCTCCACTTT.

The chain couples TRBV19 to TRBJ2-7; 11 positions match TRBD1. The germline V gene has CDR1 LNHDA and CDR2 SQIVND (reference sequence). Losses at the gene ends were 5 bases for V and 7 bases for J; bases not matched to a gene: 10. The CDR3 has 15 residues. The CDR3 DNA reads TGTGCCAGTAGTCCTGGGACAGGGGGTAGTTGGGAGCAGTACTTC. Its protein product is CASSPGTGGSWEQYF.

The V gene is TRBV28, the J gene TRBJ1-5; 9 positions agree with TRBD1. This CDR3 region has 18 residues. Germline loops: CDR1 MDHEN, CDR2 SYDVKM. J lost 2 bases, V lost 6 bases, and 14 bases had no gene match. As DNA, the CDR3 is TGTGCCAGCAGCACACCGGGACAGGGTGGCCCAGGCAATCAGCCCCAGCATTTT. Encoded protein: CASSTPGQGGPGNQPQHF.

This clone appeared a single time. The V and J genes are TRBV19 and TRBJ1-1, with TRBD1 identical over 9 bases. This CDR3 has 15 amino acids. The germline V gene encodes CDR1 LNHDA and CDR2 SQIVND (reference sequence). The V and J ends lost 8 bases and 4 bases, in that order; junction bases with no gene match: 11. CDR3 bases: TGTGCCAGTCAAGCCGGGACAGGGTGGGCCACTGAAGCTTTCTTT. Translating it yields CASQAGTGWATEAFF.

The genes are TRBV3-1 (or the pseudogene TRBV3-2) and TRBJ2-7, with 9 bases aligning to TRBD1. The CDR3 spans 14 residues. The ends lost 7 bases at V and 3 bases at J; junction bases unmatched: 7. Per the germline V gene, CDR1 is LGHDT and CDR2 is YNNKEL (reference sequence). Written as DNA, the CDR3 is TGTGCCAGCACCCTACAGGGGGCCGTCTACGAGCAGTACTTC. This codes for CASTLQGAVYEQYF.

J is TRBJ2-2 and V is TRBV5-1; 7 bases are a match to TRBD1. After removal of 5 bases from V and 7 bases from J, the junction contained 11 bases not matched to a gene. Germline V gene sequence: CDR1 SGHRS, CDR2 YFSETQ. The CDR3 loop spans 15 amino acids. The CDR3 region has the DNA TGCGCCAGCAGACCGCCGGGACAGAGGAACGGGGAGCTGTTTTTT. Translated, it gives CASRPPGQRNGELFF.

The V and J genes are TRBV7-2 and TRBJ2-4; a possible D gene is TRBD2 (5 bases). Looked up from germline, CDR1 is SGHTA and CDR2 is FQGNSA. The CDR3 extends over 17 amino acids. V gave up 3 bases and J gave up 2 bases, with 17 bases separating them. CDR3 DNA: TGTGCCAGCAGCTTTAGAAGTTCTTGGACTTCCAAAAACATTCAGTACTTC. This gives the protein CASSFRSSWTSKNIQYF.

This clone was seen more than once but under ten times. The genes are TRBV12-3 or TRBV12-4 and TRBJ1-2; D not certain. The V end was cut by 2 bases, the J end by 2 bases, with 6 bases between. This CDR3 contains 13 residues. The CDR3 reads CASSLTDNYGYTF. CDR3 nucleotides: TGTGCCAGCAGTTTAACAGACAACTATGGCTACACCTTC.

The V gene is TRBV6-6, the J gene TRBJ2-7; D may be TRBD1 (6 bases). Trimming removed 2 bases at V and 5 bases at J, with 10 bases between. The CDR3 contains 13 residues. Germline V lookup: CDR1 MNHNY, CDR2 SVGAGI (reference sequence). CDR3 protein: CASSYSAGDEQYF. CDR3 DNA sequence: TGTGCCAGCAGTTACAGCGCAGGGGACGAGCAGTACTTC.

V and J are TRBV2 and TRBJ2-7, with 9 bases identical to TRBD1. This CDR3 is built from 13 residues. CDR1 is SNHLY, CDR2 FYNNEI, per germline. V lost 4 bases and J lost 4; bases outside the gene matches: 2. CDR3 sequence reads: CASSGGQGYEQYF. CDR3 coding DNA: TGTGCCAGCAGTGGGGGACAGGGATACGAGCAGTACTTC.

The rearrangement joins TRBV6-6 to TRBJ2-1; TRBD1 matches 9 bases. The CDR3 length is 14 residues. In germline, CDR1 is MNHNY, CDR2 SVGAGI (reference sequence). Trimming removed 3 bases from V and 8 bases from J; junction bases left unmatched: 5. The CDR3 region has the DNA TGTGCCAGCAGTTATGGGACAGGGTTGGATGAGCAGTTCTTC. Its translation is CASSYGTGLDEQFF.